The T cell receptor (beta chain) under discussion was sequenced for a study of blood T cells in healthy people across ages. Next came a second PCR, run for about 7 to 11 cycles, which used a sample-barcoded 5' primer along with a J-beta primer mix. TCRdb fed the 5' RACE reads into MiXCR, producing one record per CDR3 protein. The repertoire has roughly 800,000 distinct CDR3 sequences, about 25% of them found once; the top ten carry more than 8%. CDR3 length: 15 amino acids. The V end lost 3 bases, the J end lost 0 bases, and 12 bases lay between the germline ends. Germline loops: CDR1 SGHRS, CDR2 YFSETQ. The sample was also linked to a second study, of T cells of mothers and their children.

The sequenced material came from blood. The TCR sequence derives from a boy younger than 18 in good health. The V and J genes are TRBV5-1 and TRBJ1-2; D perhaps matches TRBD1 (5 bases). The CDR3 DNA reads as TGCGCCAGCAGCTGGGGGACGGACTCTAACTATGGCTACACCTTC. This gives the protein CASSWGTDSNYGYTF.